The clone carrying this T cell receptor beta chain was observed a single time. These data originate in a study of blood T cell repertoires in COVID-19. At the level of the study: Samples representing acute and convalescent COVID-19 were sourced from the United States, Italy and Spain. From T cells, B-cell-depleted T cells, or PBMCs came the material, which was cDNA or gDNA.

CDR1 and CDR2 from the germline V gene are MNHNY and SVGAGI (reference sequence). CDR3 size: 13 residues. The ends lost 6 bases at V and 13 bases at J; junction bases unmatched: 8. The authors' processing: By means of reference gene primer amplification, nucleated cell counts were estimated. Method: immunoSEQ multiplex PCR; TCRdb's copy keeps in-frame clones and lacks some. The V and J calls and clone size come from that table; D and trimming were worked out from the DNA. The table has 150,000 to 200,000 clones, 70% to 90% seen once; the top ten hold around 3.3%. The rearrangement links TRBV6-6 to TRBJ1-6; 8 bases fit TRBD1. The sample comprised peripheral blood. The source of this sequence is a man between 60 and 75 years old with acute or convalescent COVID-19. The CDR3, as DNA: TGTGCCAGCAGGGGACAGGCCTGGGGGCCCCTCCACTTT. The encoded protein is CASRGQAWGPLHF.